This TCR beta chain was identified during a study of siplizumab effects on memory and regulatory T cells. Findings of the study overall: Mappable alloreactive CD4+ clones were on average approximately 72% Treg-derived with siplizumab, approximately 30% in controls. Sequences that were alloreactive and traceable to unstimulated CD4+ memory cells were significantly reduced by siplizumab. There appeared to be greater diversity in naive T cells than in memory cells, and naive T cells seemed major contributors to the alloresponse.

The CDR3 is 15 residues long. The germline V and J ends were trimmed by 0 bases and 4 bases, with 10 bases remaining between them. The germline V gene encodes CDR1 LGHNA and CDR2 YSLEER. Some clones are missing from TCRdb's copy, which holds only in-frame ones; the method was immunoSEQ multiplex PCR. Counted here are 65,000 to 90,000 clones, roughly 93% occurring once; the ten biggest clones make up 4.5% to 6.5%. About this clone: What it binds is unknown.

The chain employs TRBV4-3 and TRBJ2-1; D unclear. The origin of this receptor is a human donor in good health. Material: CD8+ T cells sorted from blood. CDR3 protein: CASSQDSRWYNEQFF. CDR3 nucleotide sequence: TGCGCCAGCAGCCAAGATTCGCGGTGGTACAATGAGCAGTTCTTC.